A single sample is the source of the 15 T cell receptor beta chains below, sequenced in a study of T cells in localized non-small cell lung cancer. The method was immunoSEQ multiplex PCR; TCRdb's version includes in-frame clones alone and lacks a portion of them. The sample lists 53,000 or so clones; around 80% were seen once. Sequencing was performed on peripheral blood mononuclear cells, taken before any cancer treatment. The receptor source for this set is a man aged 35 to 70 with stage III lung adenocarcinoma.

V is TRBV11-2 and J is TRBJ1-2; 11 nucleotides match TRBD1. Trimming took 2 bases from V and 5 from J; bases not matched to a gene: 7. In germline, CDR1 is SGHAT, CDR2 FQNNGV. The CDR3 sequence is 16 residues long. CDR3 in DNA: TGTGCCAGCAGCTTATTCGGGACAGGGGGGCAATATGGCTACACCTTC. It translates to CASSLFGTGGQYGYTF.

About this clone: The same CDR3 can be traced to other DNA sequences in this sample. The chain employs TRBV5-1 and TRBJ1-1; D call uncertain. CDR3 length equals 13 residues. Germline CDR1 and CDR2: SGHRS and YFSETQ. Trimming shortened V by 0 bases and J by 4 bases, and 7 bases separated the two germline ends. The chain's CDR3 is CASSLGESTEAFF. DNA for the CDR3: TGCGCCAGCAGCTTGGGGGAAAGCACTGAAGCTTTCTTT.

The V call is TRBV21-1, the J call TRBJ1-1; no DNA check was done on the table's D call, TRBD1. TRBV21-1 is a pseudogene. The CDR3 has 15 residues. Here the CDR3 reads CASSIDRRNSAEAFF. The CDR3 DNA is TGTGCCAGCAGCATCGACAGGAGGAACAGCGCTGAAGCTTTCTTT.

The chain links TRBV18 to TRBJ1-2; 7 bases map to TRBD1. The CDR3 spans 14 residues. The trim removed 5 bases at V and 4 bases at J, leaving 7 bases unmatched. Germline V lookup: CDR1 KGHSH, CDR2 LQKENI. CDR3 DNA: TGTGCCAGCTCAAATGTGGACAGGCTCTATGGCTACACCTTC. Its protein is CASSNVDRLYGYTF.

V and J are TRBV5-1 and TRBJ1-1; unclear D gene. V was cut by 0 bases and J by 1 base, with 7 bases left in between. Germline CDR1 is SGHRS and CDR2 is YFSETQ. The CDR3 consists of 14 residues. The CDR3 sequence is CASSLGAENTEAFF. CDR3 DNA: TGCGCCAGCAGCTTGGGTGCGGAGAACACTGAAGCTTTCTTT.

This rearrangement joins TRBV15 to TRBJ2-5; D possibly corresponds to TRBD2 (6 bases). V gave up 3 bases and J gave up 7 bases, with 18 bases separating them. The CDR3 loop spans 15 amino acids. Germline V gene lookup returns CDR1 LNHNV and CDR2 YYDKDF (reference sequence). The CDR3 sequence is CATSRDPGREGTQYF. The CDR3 DNA reads as TGTGCCACCAGCAGGGATCCGGGGCGGGAAGGGACCCAGTACTTC.

This chain joins TRBV11-1 and TRBJ2-7; 16 bases match TRBD2. This CDR3 has 19 amino acids. Germline values: CDR1 SGHAT, CDR2 FQDESV (reference sequence). Trimming took 8 bases from V and 0 from J; bases not matched to a gene: 13. CDR3 in DNA: TGTGCCAGCTCACGCCCGGGACTAGCGGGAGGGCCGAGCTCCTACGAGCAGTACTTC. This encodes CASSRPGLAGGPSSYEQYF.

This chain's CDR3 is CASSESNYGYTF. In DNA form, the CDR3 reads TGTGCCAGCAGTGAGAGTAACTATGGCTACACCTTC. V and J are TRBV2 and TRBJ1-2; D is uncertain. V lost 3 bases, J lost 1 base, and 3 bases lay in between. The CDR3 loop spans 12 amino acids. Germline CDR1 is SNHLY and CDR2 is FYNNEI.

The chain has TRBV27 and TRBJ2-1; 8 bases map to TRBD1. Germline lookup yields CDR1 MNHEY and CDR2 SMNVEV (reference sequence). After removal of 5 bases from V and 7 bases from J, the junction contained 7 bases not matched to a gene. The CDR3 length is 14 residues. CDR3 region: CASSTTGALNEQFF. CDR3 coding DNA: TGTGCCAGCAGTACGACAGGGGCCCTGAATGAGCAGTTCTTC.

This chain links TRBV29-1 with TRBJ1-1; TRBD1 matches at 7 bases. With V trimmed by 2 bases and J by 8 bases, 8 bases remained unmatched. Germline lookup yields CDR1 SQVTM and CDR2 ANQGSEA. This CDR3 has 13 amino acids. CDR3 nucleotides: TGCAGCGTTGAATCGAGGGGGCGAGGGGAAGCTTTCTTT. Protein: CSVESRGRGEAFF. The complete variable domain, with remaining parts taken from reference TRBV29-1 and TRBJ1-1, reads SAVISQKPSRDICQRGTSLTIQCQVDSQVTMMFWYRQQPGQSLTLIATANQGSEATYESGFVIDKFPISRPNLTFSTLTVSNMSPEDSSIYLCSVESRGRGEAFFGQGTRLTVV.

The chain links TRBV7-9 to TRBJ2-7; D is undetermined. Between the trimmed V and J ends, which lost 4 bases and 0 bases, there was a span of 13 bases. Germline CDR1 reads SEHNR; CDR2 reads FQNEAQ (reference sequence). This CDR3 region has 15 residues. CDR3 in DNA: TGTGCCAGCAGCTGGATCGGACGGAGCTCCTACGAGCAGTACTTC. Translated, it gives CASSWIGRSSYEQYF.

The rearrangement uses TRBV10-3 and TRBJ1-2; D is possibly TRBD1 (6 bases). CDR1 ENHRY and CDR2 SYGVKD come from the germline V gene. This CDR3 spans 16 amino acids. With 0 bases removed from V and 4 bases from J, the gap between germline ends came to 15 bases. CDR3 nucleotide sequence: TGTGCCATCAGTGAGTCCCAACCAGGGGCTCCCTATGGCTACACCTTC. It is translated as CAISESQPGAPYGYTF.

This sequence joins TRBV11-3 and TRBJ2-5, with TRBD1 identical over 9 bases. Germline V gives CDR1 SGHNT, CDR2 YENEEA. J was trimmed by 5 bases and V by 2 bases; bases with no gene match: 9. The CDR3 runs to 16 residues. The CDR3 is CASSLWDRVERETQYF. DNA for the CDR3: TGTGCCAGCAGCTTATGGGACAGGGTCGAGAGGGAGACCCAGTACTTC.

The chain couples TRBV18 to TRBJ2-1; TRBD1 agrees at 11 bases. The CDR3 is 15 residues long. The germline gives CDR1 KGHSH, CDR2 LQKENI. After removal of 6 bases from V and 2 bases from J, the junction contained 3 bases not matched to a gene. CDR3 amino acids: CASSQGQGAYNEQFF. The CDR3 DNA reads TGTGCCAGCTCCCAGGGACAGGGGGCCTACAATGAGCAGTTCTTC.

Of note for this clone: The junction and the germline gene differ at one end; a read error may be behind it. The chain links TRBV27 to TRBJ2-2; TRBD2 aligns across 9 bases. The germline CDR1 and CDR2 sequences are MNHEY and SMNVEV (reference sequence). This CDR3 region has 15 residues. CDR3 protein: CASRKASGNAGELFF. CDR3 sequence (DNA): TGTGCCAGCAGAAAGGCTAGCGGGAACGCCGGGGAGCTGTTTTTT.